One and the same sample provided the 30 T cell receptor beta chains below, sequenced in a study of beta chain features in type 1 diabetes. Reverse transcription of all isolated RNA meant that expressed TCRB transcripts were sequenced. The assay was immunoSEQ multiplex PCR, and TCRdb's table has in-frame clones only and misses some. Of 500,000 to 700,000 clones in the sample, 15% were seen once. What was sequenced was naive CD4+ T cells from blood. Receptor source: a man between 18 and 35 years old in good health.

The chain joins TRBV27 to TRBJ1-5; maybe TRBD1 (5 bases). Trimming took 2 bases from V and 1 from J, leaving 9 bases between them. The CDR3 totals 15 residues. CDR1 and CDR2 from the germline V gene are MNHEY and SMNVEV (reference sequence). The CDR3 DNA sequence: TGTGCCAGCAGTTTAGGCAGGGTGAGCAATCAGCCCCAGCATTTT. It codes for CASSLGRVSNQPQHF.

This clone turned up a few times. The chain recombines TRBV14 with TRBJ2-7; perhaps TRBD1 as D (5 bases). CDR1 is SGHDN, CDR2 FVKESK, per germline. This CDR3 has 14 amino acids. V was cut by 1 base and J by 2 bases, with 9 bases left in between. The CDR3 protein is CASSQGGQPYEQYF. CDR3 in DNA: TGTGCCAGCAGCCAAGGGGGCCAACCCTACGAGCAGTACTTC.

The CDR3 region has the DNA TGTGCCAGCAGCCTCCGGGACGGTGGGGGTACGCAGTATTTT. This codes for CASSLRDGGGTQYF. The chain links TRBV6-5 to TRBJ2-3, with D tentatively TRBD1 or TRBD2 (5 bases each). CDR3 length: 14 residues. CDR1 and CDR2 from the germline V gene are MNHEY and SVGAGI. V shed 6 bases and J shed 8 bases, with 18 bases lying between them.

This clone was seen a handful of times. This rearrangement joins TRBV5-1 to TRBJ2-2; a possible D gene is TRBD1 (5 bases). The CDR3 sequence is 15 residues long. Trimming stripped 3 bases from V and 6 bases from J, with 15 bases between. Germline V gene lookup returns CDR1 SGHRS and CDR2 YFSETQ. CDR3 DNA sequence: TGCGCCAGCAGCTGGGTGGCAGGGCTCTCCGGGGAGCTGTTTTTT. Translated, it gives CASSWVAGLSGELFF.

This clone was detected a few times. The rearrangement links TRBV7-9 to TRBJ2-5, with D possibly TRBD2 on 5 matching bases. Germline V gene data show CDR1 as SEHNR and CDR2 as FQNEAQ (reference sequence). The CDR3 contains 16 residues. With 4 bases removed from V and 5 bases from J, the gap between germline ends came to 20 bases. The CDR3 DNA reads TGTGCCAGCAGCTCTAGCTCCCTCTCGCGAACGGAGACCCAGTACTTC. Translation gives CASSSSSLSRTETQYF. The full variable domain, rest sourced from reference TRBV7-9 and TRBJ2-5, is DTGVSQNPRHKITKRGQNVTFRCDPISEHNRLYWYRQTLGQGPEFLTYFQNEAQLEKSRLLSDRFSAERPKGSFSTLEIQRTEQGDSAMYLCASSSSSLSRTETQYFGPGTRLLVL.

V and J are TRBV28 and TRBJ2-1; D gene uncertain. CDR3 length equals 15 residues. From germline, CDR1 is MDHEN and CDR2 SYDVKM. V was trimmed by 4 bases and J by 0 bases, leaving 10 bases between them. CDR3 DNA sequence: TGTGCCAGCAGTTCCGGACCGGGCTCCTACAATGAGCAGTTCTTC. Translated: CASSSGPGSYNEQFF. Complete variable domain (other parts from reference TRBV28 and TRBJ2-1): DVKVTQSSRYLVKRTGEKVFLECVQDMDHENMFWYRQDPGLGLRLIYFSYDVKMKEKGDIPEGYSVSREKKERFSLILESASTNQTSMYLCASSSGPGSYNEQFFGPGTRLTVL.

Points on this clone: The same CDR3 arises from other DNA sequences in this sample as well. The chain links TRBV28 to TRBJ2-3; no clear D gene. Germline-derived CDR1 and CDR2 are MDHEN and SYDVKM. The germline V and J ends were trimmed by 3 bases and 6 bases, with 7 bases remaining between them. CDR3 size: 12 residues. The CDR3 nucleotides are TGTGCCAGCAGTTTGTTGGGGGATACGCAGTATTTT. It specifies CASSLLGDTQYF.

This clone was picked up a small number of times. The chain couples TRBV4-3 to TRBJ2-3; no firm D call. The CDR3 sequence is 14 residues long. V lost 5 bases and J 0 bases, leaving 9 bases between the germline ends. Germline CDR1 LGHNA, CDR2 YSLEER. CDR3 sequence (DNA): TGCGCCAGCAGCTCATACCCAAGCACAGATACGCAGTATTTT. It encodes CASSSYPSTDTQYF.

This chain connects TRBV4-3 to TRBJ2-3, with 7 bases lining up with TRBD2. J was trimmed by 4 bases and V by 0 bases; bases with no gene match: 4. Germline CDR1 and CDR2: LGHNA and YSLEER. There are 15 residues in the CDR3. CDR3 sequence: CASSQEAGRADTQYF. DNA for the CDR3: TGCGCCAGCAGCCAAGAAGCAGGGAGGGCAGATACGCAGTATTTT.

The V and J genes are TRBV6-1 and TRBJ2-3; no clear D. The CDR3 covers 12 residues. The V and J ends lost 1 base and 4 bases respectively, with 3 bases between them. The germline CDR1 and CDR2 sequences are MNHNS and SASEGT. Here the CDR3 DNA reads TGTGCCAGCAGTGAAGAGGCAGATACGCAGTATTTT. Translated: CASSEEADTQYF.

This clone was counted only a few times. V is TRBV5-6 and J is TRBJ2-7; 10 positions agree with TRBD1. The germline CDR1 and CDR2 sequences are SGHDT and YYEEEE. CDR3 length: 14 residues. The ends lost 4 bases at V and 3 bases at J; junction bases unmatched: 4. CDR3 sequence: CASSPGQGNYEQYF. The CDR3 DNA reads as TGTGCCAGCAGCCCGGGACAGGGGAACTACGAGCAGTACTTC.

This clone was seen a handful of times. CDR3 in amino acids: CAWSESNREYF. Here the CDR3 DNA reads TGTGCCTGGTCCGAGTCAAATCGGGAGTACTTC. The rearrangement links TRBV30 to TRBJ2-5; no clear D. Germline assignment: CDR1 GTSNPN and CDR2 SVGIG (reference sequence). CDR3 length: 11 amino acids. Between the trimmed V and J ends, which lost 5 bases and 12 bases, there was a span of 16 bases.

This clone has just a few counts. The V call is TRBV7-2, the J call TRBJ2-7; maybe TRBD2 (6 bases). Germline CDR1 and CDR2: SGHTA and FQGNSA. V lost 1 base and J 1 base, leaving 17 bases between the germline ends. CDR3 size: 17 residues. The chain's CDR3 is CASSLDLVAAVSYEQYF. DNA for the CDR3: TGTGCCAGCAGCTTAGATCTAGTAGCGGCCGTATCCTACGAGCAGTACTTC.

This clone appeared a few times. This chain's CDR3 is CASSSGRKNEKLFF. CDR3 DNA sequence: TGTGCCAGCAGCTCAGGGAGGAAAAATGAAAAACTGTTTTTT. The chain couples TRBV6-5 to TRBJ1-4, with D tentatively TRBD1 (5 bases). The CDR3 has 14 amino acids. Trimming stripped 6 bases from V and 5 bases from J, with 13 bases between. Germline V CDR1 and CDR2: MNHEY, SVGAGI.

This clone has more than one count but fewer than ten. The genes are TRBV7-9 and TRBJ2-2, with 9 bases aligning to TRBD1. V was pared by 4 bases and J by 4 bases, with 4 bases of the junction left unmatched. Germline assignment: CDR1 SEHNR and CDR2 FQNEAQ (reference sequence). The CDR3 is made up of 15 amino acids. Written as DNA, the CDR3 is TGTGCCAGCAGCTCCCGGGACAGGGCCACCGGGGAGCTGTTTTTT. Its translation is CASSSRDRATGELFF.

In nucleotides, the CDR3 is TGTGCCAGCAGCGACTACAGGGAAGGCAATCAGCCCCAGCATTTT. Its translation is CASSDYREGNQPQHF. This chain uses TRBV5-4 with TRBJ1-5; D may be TRBD1 (6 bases). There are 15 residues in the CDR3. Germline CDR1 SGHNT, CDR2 YYREEE (reference sequence). V was cut by 4 bases and J by 2 bases, with 13 bases left in between. Drawing the rest from reference TRBV5-4 and TRBJ1-5, the complete variable domain is ETGVTQSPTHLIKTRGQQVTLRCSSQSGHNTVSWYQQALGQGPQFIFQYYREEENGRGNFPPRFSGLQFPNYSSELNVNALELDDSALYLCASSDYREGNQPQHFGDGTRLSIL.

J is TRBJ2-5 and V is TRBV5-6; 7 bases line up with TRBD1. There are 15 residues in the CDR3. The V and J ends lost 2 bases and 1 base, in that order; junction bases with no gene match: 5. Germline-derived CDR1 and CDR2 are SGHDT and YYEEEE. CDR3 DNA sequence: TGTGCCAGCAGCTTTCGACAGGGATTCCAAGAGACCCAGTACTTC. Translated: CASSFRQGFQETQYF.

The rearrangement joins TRBV29-1 to TRBJ2-7; TRBD2 agrees at 8 bases. Germline-derived CDR1 and CDR2 are SQVTM and ANQGSEA. CDR3 length equals 13 residues. V lost 4 bases and J lost 4; bases outside the gene matches: 6. The CDR3 bases are TGCAGCGTTGTAGGGCTAGCGGGTTACGAGCAGTACTTC. Encoded protein: CSVVGLAGYEQYF.

The table lists this clone with a few counts. Other DNA sequences in this sample translate to the same CDR3. The J gene is TRBJ2-6, the V gene TRBV18; D gene ambiguous. CDR3 length: 15 amino acids. Germline CDR1 and CDR2: KGHSH and LQKENI. The V end lost 1 base, the J end lost 0 bases, and 4 bases lay between the germline ends. The CDR3 DNA follows: TGTGCCAGCTCACCACAATCCTCTGGGGCCAACGTCCTGACTTTC. It is translated as CASSPQSSGANVLTF.

In this sample, this clone turned up a few times. V and J are TRBV25-1 and TRBJ2-1, with 9 bases identical to TRBD1. This CDR3 region has 14 residues. V trimming: 6 bases; J trimming: 0 bases; junction bases outside the gene matches: 0. Germline CDR1 MGHDK, CDR2 SYGVNS. The CDR3 nucleotides read TGTGCCAGCAGGACAGGGGGCTCCTACAATGAGCAGTTCTTC. This gives the protein CASRTGGSYNEQFF. The full variable domain, its missing parts supplied by reference TRBV25-1 and TRBJ2-1, is EADIYQTPRYLVIGTGKKITLECSQTMGHDKMYWYQQDPGMELHLIHYSYGVNSTEKGDLSSESTVSRIRTEHFPLTLESARPSHTSQYLCASRTGGSYNEQFFGPGTRLTVL.

The chain carries TRBV6-1 and TRBJ1-1; D is uncertain. The CDR3 is 13 amino acids. Germline CDR1 is MNHNS and CDR2 is SASEGT. Trimming stripped 6 bases from V and 1 base from J, with 9 bases between. The CDR3 sequence: CASRNKGNTEAFF. The CDR3 DNA follows: TGTGCCAGCAGAAATAAGGGGAACACTGAAGCTTTCTTT.

This clone has more than one count but fewer than ten. The chain links TRBV5-1 to TRBJ2-5; perhaps D is TRBD1 or TRBD2 (6 bases each). V lost 2 bases and J 4 bases, leaving 12 bases between the germline ends. CDR3 length equals 14 residues. Germline CDR1 is SGHRS and CDR2 is YFSETQ. CDR3 residues: CASSFAGQGETQYF. Here the CDR3 DNA reads TGCGCCAGCAGCTTCGCGGGACAAGGAGAGACCCAGTACTTC.

In DNA, the CDR3 is TGTGCCAGCAGCCCCAGAGGGAGCACCGGGGAGCTGTTTTTT. It translates to CASSPRGSTGELFF. V is TRBV9 and J is TRBJ2-2; maybe TRBD2 (5 bases). The length of the CDR3 is 14 residues. Trimming shortened V by 4 bases and J by 4 bases, and 11 bases separated the two germline ends. Germline assignment: CDR1 SGDLS and CDR2 YYNGEE.

The chain joins TRBV4-2 to TRBJ2-1; D gene uncertain. The germline V gene encodes CDR1 LGHNA and CDR2 YNFKEQ. The CDR3 extends over 16 amino acids. Trimming took off 4 bases at V and 0 bases at J, with 13 bases between the two ends. In nucleotides, the CDR3 is TGTGCCAGCAGCCCCCTCCCCGGTAGCTCCTACAATGAGCAGTTCTTC. Translated: CASSPLPGSSYNEQFF.

The chain links TRBV7-6 to TRBJ1-1; unclear D gene. The germline CDR1 and CDR2 sequences are SGHVS and FNYEAQ. The CDR3 sequence is 13 residues long. The V and J ends lost 1 base and 2 bases respectively, with 5 bases between them. CDR3 bases: TGTGCCAGCAGCTTAGACACCAACACTGAAGCTTTCTTT. The encoded protein is CASSLDTNTEAFF.

The chain recombines TRBV7-2 with TRBJ2-7; D is undetermined. Trimming pared 3 bases from V and 2 bases from J, leaving 14 bases between. Germline V CDR1 and CDR2: SGHTA, FQGNSA. The CDR3 has 15 residues. DNA of the CDR3: TGTGCCAGCAGCTTTATCAGTCTGGGCACCTACGAGCAGTACTTC. Translation gives CASSFISLGTYEQYF.

The chain joins TRBV18 to TRBJ2-7, with TRBD1 matching 9 bases. Per the germline V gene, CDR1 is KGHSH and CDR2 is LQKENI. The ends lost 0 bases at V and 6 bases at J; junction bases unmatched: 6. The CDR3 sequence is 15 residues long. Written as DNA, the CDR3 is TGTGCCAGCTCACCACCGAACAGGGGGCTTGGCGAGCAGTACTTC. Its translation is CASSPPNRGLGEQYF.

This clone appeared a few times. Here the CDR3 reads CAISESHGADTQYF. In nucleotides, the CDR3 is TGTGCCATCAGTGAGTCGCACGGGGCAGATACGCAGTATTTT. This rearrangement joins TRBV10-3 to TRBJ2-3, with D tentatively TRBD2 (5 bases). Germline V gives CDR1 ENHRY, CDR2 SYGVKD. With 0 bases removed from V and 4 bases from J, the gap between germline ends came to 8 bases. The CDR3 contains 14 residues.

This chain connects TRBV6-6 to TRBJ1-2, with 7 bases matching TRBD1. Per the germline V gene, CDR1 is MNHNY and CDR2 is SVGAGI (reference sequence). V was clipped by 7 bases and J by 7 bases; unmatched bases: 12. CDR3 length: 14 residues. CDR3 sequence reads: CASIIGGALGGYTF. The CDR3 DNA follows: TGTGCCAGCATCATAGGGGGCGCGTTGGGTGGCTACACCTTC.

This clone was observed a handful of times. The chain joins TRBV7-2 to TRBJ2-7; D is possibly TRBD2 (5 bases). The CDR3 covers 15 residues. Germline CDR1 and CDR2: SGHTA and FQGNSA. The V end was cut by 1 base, the J end by 3 bases, with 13 bases between. The chain's CDR3 is CASSLGFKRNYEQYF. The CDR3 DNA is TGTGCCAGCAGCTTAGGTTTCAAGCGGAACTACGAGCAGTACTTC.